This TCR beta chain is drawn from a study of blood T cell repertoires in COVID-19. Per the original data handling: Scientists estimated how many nucleated cells there were by amplifying reference gene primers. Clones were read by immunoSEQ multiplex PCR, and TCRdb kept only the in-frame ones, dropping some. V and J calls and clone size are copied from that table; D and trimming were computed from the DNA. The data contain approximately 110,000 clones, roughly 86% of them singletons. Sequences were obtained from peripheral blood. This TCR was sampled from a man between 40 and 49 years old with acute or convalescent COVID-19.

For the CDR3, the DNA is TGTGCCAGCAGCCTGGACAGGTATAATGAAAAACTGTTTTTT. Its translation is CASSLDRYNEKLFF. This rearrangement joins TRBV11-2 to TRBJ1-4; 7 positions agree with TRBD1. The CDR3 contains 14 residues. The J segment lost 4 bases and the V segment lost 5 bases, leaving 4 bases of the junction unmatched. Germline V gene lookup returns CDR1 SGHAT and CDR2 FQNNGV.